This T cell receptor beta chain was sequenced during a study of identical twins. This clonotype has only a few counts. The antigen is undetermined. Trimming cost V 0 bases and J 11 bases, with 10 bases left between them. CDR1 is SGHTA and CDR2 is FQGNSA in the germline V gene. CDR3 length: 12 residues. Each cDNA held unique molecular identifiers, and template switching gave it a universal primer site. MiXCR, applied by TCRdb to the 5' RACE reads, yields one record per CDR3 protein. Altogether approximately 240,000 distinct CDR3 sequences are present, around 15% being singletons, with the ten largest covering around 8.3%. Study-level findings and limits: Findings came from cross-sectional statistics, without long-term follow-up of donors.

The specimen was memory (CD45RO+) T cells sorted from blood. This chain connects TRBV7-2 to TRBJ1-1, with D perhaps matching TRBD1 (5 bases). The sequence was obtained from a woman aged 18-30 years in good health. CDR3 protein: CASSLAAGWAFF. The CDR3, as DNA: TGTGCCAGCAGCTTAGCGGCAGGGTGGGCTTTCTTT. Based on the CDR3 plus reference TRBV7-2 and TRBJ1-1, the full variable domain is GAGVSQSPSNKVTEKGKDVELRCDPISGHTALYWYRQSLGQGLEFLIYFQGNSAPDKSGLPSDRFSAERTGGSVSTLTIQRTQQEDSAVYLCASSLAAGWAFFGQGTRLTVV.